The rows below give T cell receptor beta chains drawn from one sample of a study of identical twins. A single record per CDR3 protein comes from TCRdb applying MiXCR to the 5' RACE reads. The table lists roughly 230,000 distinct CDR3 sequences, roughly 8.7% of them singletons. These data also featured in a second study, about yellow fever vaccine responses in identical twins.

The source material was CD8+ T cells sorted from blood. The receptors here all came from a woman aged 18-35 years in good health. CDR3s include the opening cysteine and the closing phenylalanine or tryptophan. The D gene is left open where the match is weak. Clone sizes are given selectively: once, few, many, or a class where the clone is expanded.

V	size	J	D	CDR3	DNA
TRBV7-9	few	TRBJ2-7	TRBD1	CASSLGSDRVYEQYF	TGTGCCAGCAGCTTGGGTTCGGACAGGGTCTACGAGCAGTACTTC
TRBV6-1	few	TRBJ2-7	TRBD1	CATTAGTGSSEQYF	TGTGCCACAACAGCCGGGACAGGTTCAAGCGAGCAGTACTTC
TRBV6-2/TRBV6-3	many	TRBJ1-1	-	CASSPFAGGAEAFF	TGTGCCAGCAGCCCTTTTGCGGGGGGAGCTGAAGCTTTCTTT
TRBV29-1	many	TRBJ2-7	-	CSVDRTDSYEQYF	TGCAGCGTTGACCGCACGGACTCCTACGAGCAGTACTTC
TRBV20-1	many	TRBJ2-7	TRBD2	CSAREILATNEQYF	TGCAGTGCTAGAGAAATACTAGCGACGAACGAGCAGTACTTC
TRBV23-1	few	TRBJ2-4	TRBD1	CASSQSPDRGSKNIQYF	TGCGCCAGCAGTCAATCACCAGACAGGGGGTCCAAAAACATTCAGTACTTC
TRBV7-6	-	TRBJ2-2	-	CASSLELANTGELFF	TGTGCCAGCAGCTTAGAACTAGCGAACACCGGGGAGCTGTTTTTT
TRBV11-1	many	TRBJ2-7	-	CASSLVRTGNYEQYF	TGTGCCAGCAGCTTAGTCCGGACGGGTAACTACGAGCAGTACTTC
TRBV7-2	many	TRBJ2-3	-	CASSLLTSDTQYF	TGTGCCAGCAGCCTACTAACGTCAGATACGCAGTATTTT
TRBV11-2	few	TRBJ1-1	TRBD1	CASSLDPQGTEAFF	TGTGCCAGCAGCTTAGATCCACAGGGGACTGAAGCTTTCTTT
TRBV6-5	-	TRBJ1-1	-	CASSFGGESTEAFF	TGTGCCAGCAGTTTCGGGGGAGAGAGCACTGAAGCTTTCTTT
TRBV6-5	many	TRBJ2-4	-	CASKGDRNIQYF	TGTGCCAGCAAGGGGGATCGGAACATTCAGTACTTC
TRBV27	many	TRBJ2-3	TRBD1	CASSSRTGFTDTQYF	TGTGCCAGCAGTTCAAGGACAGGGTTCACAGATACGCAGTATTTT
TRBV5-1	few	TRBJ2-3	TRBD1	CASSFVPGQGRTSTDTQYF	TGCGCCAGCAGCTTCGTCCCGGGACAGGGGAGGACTAGCACAGATACGCAGTATTTT
TRBV2	many	TRBJ1-5	-	CASSETHDRPQPQHF	TGTGCCAGCAGTGAAACCCATGACAGGCCCCAGCCCCAGCATTTT
TRBV7-9	few	TRBJ2-7	-	CASSPLRGEQYF	TGTGCCAGCAGCCCCCTACGGGGCGAGCAGTACTTC
TRBV27	many	TRBJ2-7	-	CASSDEGGGSYEQYF	TGTGCCAGCAGTGACGAGGGTGGGGGGTCCTACGAGCAGTACTTC
TRBV7-9	-	TRBJ2-7	-	CASSPPIGDWSDEQYF	TGTGCCAGCAGCCCTCCCATAGGGGACTGGTCGGACGAGCAGTACTTC
TRBV10-3	few	TRBJ2-3	-	CAISSGLTDTQYF	TGTGCCATCAGTAGCGGACTCACAGATACGCAGTATTTT
TRBV6-5	-	TRBJ2-1	-	CASSSLLSSYNEQFF	TGTGCCAGCAGTTCACTCCTGAGCTCCTACAATGAGCAGTTCTTC
TRBV6-1	few	TRBJ1-2	-	CASSEFGPGYGYTF	TGTGCCAGCAGTGAATTCGGACCGGGCTATGGCTACACCTTC
TRBV29-1	-	TRBJ2-1	-	CSVPVGVEQFF	TGCAGCGTCCCGGTGGGGGTTGAGCAGTTCTTC
TRBV4-2	many	TRBJ2-7	-	CASSLEGGGSYEQYF	TGTGCCAGCAGCCTCGAGGGGGGGGGATCCTACGAGCAGTACTTC
TRBV11-2	few	TRBJ2-7	TRBD2	CASSSQPGLGTYEQYF	TGTGCCAGCAGCTCCCAACCGGGACTAGGAACCTACGAGCAGTACTTC
TRBV13	few	TRBJ2-1	-	CASSPRTTYNEQFF	TGTGCCAGCAGCCCCCGGACTACCTACAATGAGCAGTTCTTC
TRBV7-8	many	TRBJ2-5	TRBD2	CASSLGLAGVQETQYF	TGTGCCAGCAGCTTAGGGCTAGCGGGGGTACAAGAGACCCAGTACTTC
TRBV7-1	few	TRBJ2-2	TRBD2	CASSSLAGTGGTSGGPTNTGELFF	TGTGCCAGCAGCTCCCTTGCGGGGACAGGAGGGACTAGCGGGGGGCCAACGAACACCGGGGAGCTGTTTTTT
TRBV14	few	TRBJ1-1	-	CASSQAASEAFF	TGTGCCAGCAGCCAAGCTGCTTCTGAAGCTTTCTTT
TRBV7-9	few	TRBJ2-3	-	CASSGEAPPSTDTQYF	TGTGCCAGCAGCGGGGAGGCACCTCCGAGCACAGATACGCAGTATTTT
TRBV2	many	TRBJ2-5	-	CASSGRYQETQYF	TGTGCCAGCAGTGGACGGTACCAAGAGACCCAGTACTTC
TRBV5-1	many	TRBJ2-3	-	CASSLEGDTQYF	TGTGCCAGCAGCTTAGAGGGAGATACGCAGTATTTT
TRBV2	few	TRBJ2-7	-	CASSDLGLLYEQYF	TGTGCCAGCAGTGACTTAGGACTTTTGTACGAGCAGTACTTC
TRBV20-1	-	TRBJ2-3	TRBD1	CSARDMDRVFDTQYF	TGCAGTGCTAGAGATATGGACAGGGTATTTGATACGCAGTATTTT